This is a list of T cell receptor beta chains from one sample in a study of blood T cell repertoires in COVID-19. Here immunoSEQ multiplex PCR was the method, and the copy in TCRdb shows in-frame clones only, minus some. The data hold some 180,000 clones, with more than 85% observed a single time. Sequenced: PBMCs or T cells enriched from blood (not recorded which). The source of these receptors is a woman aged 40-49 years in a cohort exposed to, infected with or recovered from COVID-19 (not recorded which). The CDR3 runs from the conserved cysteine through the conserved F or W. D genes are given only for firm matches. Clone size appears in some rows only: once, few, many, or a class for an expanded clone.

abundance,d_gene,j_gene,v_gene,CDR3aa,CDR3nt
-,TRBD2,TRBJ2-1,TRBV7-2,CASSLEGLADNEQFF,TGTGCCAGCAGCTTAGAGGGACTAGCGGACAATGAGCAGTTCTTC
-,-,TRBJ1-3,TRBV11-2,CASSLSSRAGNTIYF,TGTGCCAGCAGCTTATCTAGCCGGGCTGGAAACACCATATATTTT
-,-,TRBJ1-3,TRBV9,CASSVGGTFGNTIYF,TGTGCCAGCAGCGTAGGGGGGACATTCGGAAACACCATATATTTT
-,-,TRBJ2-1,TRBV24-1,CATAVGDEYNEQFF,TGTGCCACCGCCGTGGGAGACGAGTACAATGAGCAGTTCTTC
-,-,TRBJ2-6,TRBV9,CASSGQRISGANVLTF,TGTGCCAGCAGTGGCCAGAGGATCTCTGGGGCCAACGTCCTGACTTTC
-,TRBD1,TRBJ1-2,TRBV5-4,CASSLRTGGNYGYTF,TGTGCCAGCAGCTTAAGGACAGGGGGGAATTATGGCTACACCTTC
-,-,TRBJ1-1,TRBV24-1,CATKGVNTEAFF,TGTGCCACCAAAGGGGTGAACACTGAAGCTTTCTTT
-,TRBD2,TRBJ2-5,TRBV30,CAWSAGLAGETQYF,TGTGCCTGGAGTGCGGGACTAGCGGGCGAGACCCAGTACTTC
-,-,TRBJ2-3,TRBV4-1,CASRYRASTDTQYF,TGCGCCAGCAGGTACAGGGCTAGCACAGATACGCAGTATTTT
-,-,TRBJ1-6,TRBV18,CASSPLGKSSYNSPLHF,TGTGCCAGCTCACCCCTCGGGAAGAGCTCCTATAATTCACCCCTCCACTTT
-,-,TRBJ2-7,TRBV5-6,CASYGGAYEQYF,TGTGCCAGCTATGGAGGGGCCTACGAGCAGTACTTC
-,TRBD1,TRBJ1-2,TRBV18,CASSPGQGDGYTF,TGTGCCAGCTCACCGGGACAGGGTGATGGCTACACCTTC
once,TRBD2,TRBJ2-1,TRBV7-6,CASSMTSGPYNEQFF,TGTGCCAGCAGCATGACTAGCGGGCCTTACAATGAGCAGTTCTTC
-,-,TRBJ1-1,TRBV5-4,CASSPDSWNTEAFF,TGTGCCAGCAGCCCCGACAGTTGGAACACTGAAGCTTTCTTT
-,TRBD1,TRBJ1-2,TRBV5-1,CASSQGQGDGYGYTF,TGCGCCAGCAGCCAGGGACAGGGTGACGGATATGGCTACACCTTC
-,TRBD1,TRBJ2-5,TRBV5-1,CASSLAGQGAGETQYF,TGCGCCAGCAGCTTGGCCGGTCAGGGGGCAGGAGAGACCCAGTACTTC
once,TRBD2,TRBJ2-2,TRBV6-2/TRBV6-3,CASSYRLAGTGELFF,TGTGCCAGCAGTTACCGACTAGCGGGTACCGGGGAGCTGTTTTTT
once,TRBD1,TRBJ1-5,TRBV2,CASSKTPGQSNQPQHF,TGTGCCAGCAGTAAAACGCCGGGACAGAGTAATCAGCCCCAGCATTTT
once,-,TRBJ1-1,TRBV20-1,CSARDNLAFF,TGCAGTGCCAGGGACAACCTAGCTTTCTTT
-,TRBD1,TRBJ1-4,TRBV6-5,CASRRDRGEKLFF,TGTGCCAGCAGAAGGGACAGGGGAGAAAAACTGTTTTTT